One sample yielded the 27 T cell receptor beta chains listed below, sequenced in a study of identical twins. MiXCR, run by TCRdb on the 5' RACE reads, gives a single entry per CDR3 protein. The table lists 1.5 million to 2 million distinct CDR3 sequences, about 32% of them singletons. The source material was cord blood. Receptors were obtained from a newborn girl in good health.

This clonotype has a handful of counts. The chain employs TRBV25-1 and TRBJ1-2, with D unclear. Trimming cost V 8 bases and J 3 bases, with 7 bases left between them. The V gene's germline CDR1 is MGHDK and CDR2 SYGVNS. The CDR3 has 11 amino acids. The CDR3 spells CASGRYYGYTF. The CDR3 coding sequence is TGTGCCAGCGGGCGGTACTATGGCTACACCTTC.

The chain is built from TRBV27 and TRBJ2-1; 12 bases are shared with TRBD2. This CDR3 comprises 14 residues. V gave up 7 bases and J gave up 9 bases; unmatched junction bases: 7. Germline CDR1 is MNHEY and CDR2 is SMNVEV (reference sequence). The CDR3 sequence is CASNRLAGESEQFF. The CDR3 DNA is TGTGCCAGCAATCGACTAGCGGGAGAATCTGAGCAGTTCTTC.

This clonotype turned up a few times. V and J are TRBV30 and TRBJ1-2, with D maybe TRBD1 (6 bases). Germline CDR1 reads GTSNPN; CDR2 reads SVGIG (reference sequence). The CDR3 has 12 amino acids. V lost 4 bases to trimming and J lost 2 bases, with 8 bases between them. CDR3 in amino acids: CAWKGGNYGYTF. CDR3 coding DNA: TGTGCCTGGAAAGGGGGGAACTATGGCTACACCTTC.

This clonotype appeared a few times. The V call is TRBV30, the J call TRBJ1-5; TRBD1 matches 10 bases. CDR3 length: 14 amino acids. Germline V gives CDR1 GTSNPN, CDR2 SVGIG (reference sequence). V lost 5 bases to trimming and J lost 2 bases; unmatched junction nucleotides: 3. The CDR3 protein is CAWGGQGGNQPQHF. CDR3 nucleotide sequence: TGTGCCTGGGGTGGACAGGGGGGCAATCAGCCCCAGCATTTT.

This clonotype came up a few times. DNA for the CDR3: TGTGCCAGCAGGCCGCCCTTCTGGACAGGGGAGTTCAATGAGCAGTTCTTC. Residues: CASRPPFWTGEFNEQFF. V gene TRBV28 combines with J gene TRBJ2-1, with 9 bases that match TRBD1. V gave up 6 bases and J gave up 6 bases; unmatched junction bases: 15. The CDR3 covers 17 residues. Germline V gene lookup returns CDR1 MDHEN and CDR2 SYDVKM. Combining the CDR3 with reference TRBV28 and TRBJ2-1 gives the whole variable domain DVKVTQSSRYLVKRTGEKVFLECVQDMDHENMFWYRQDPGLGLRLIYFSYDVKMKEKGDIPEGYSVSREKKERFSLILESASTNQTSMYLCASRPPFWTGEFNEQFFGPGTRLTVL.

This clonotype was detected many times. This CDR3 is CAISGIAGYNEQFF. The CDR3, as DNA: TGTGCCATCAGTGGGATAGCGGGGTACAATGAGCAGTTCTTC. The J gene is TRBJ2-1, the V gene TRBV10-3, with 8 bases lining up with TRBD2. Trimming cost V 4 bases and J 4 bases; bases outside gene matches: 3. This CDR3 is 14 amino acids long. Germline values: CDR1 ENHRY, CDR2 SYGVKD.

The gene calls are TRBV12-5 and TRBJ2-7; D uncertain. The CDR3 runs to 15 residues. Trimming left V 7 bases short and J 7 bases short, with 23 bases between. From germline, CDR1 is LGHNT and CDR2 FRNRAP. The CDR3 nucleotides read TGTGCTAGTGCCTTTGGGGTTGCCTCCTACAATGAGCAGTACTTC. It encodes CASAFGVASYNEQYF.

Points on this clonotype: It may be a read error: a sequence one base away is much more abundant. The rearrangement uses TRBV20-1 and TRBJ2-1, with TRBD2 identical over 9 bases. The CDR3 is 13 residues long. The V segment lost 3 bases and the J segment 9 bases; nucleotides outside the gene matches: 6. The germline V gene encodes CDR1 DFQATT and CDR2 SNEGSKA (reference sequence). The CDR3 nucleotides are TGCAGTGCTAGGGGACCAGCGGGGGGTGAGCAGTTCTTC. It codes for CSARGPAGGEQFF.

The V call is TRBV12-3 or TRBV12-4, the J call TRBJ1-2, with a weak D call TRBD1 (5 bases). There are 15 residues in the CDR3. Trimming pared 6 bases from V and 2 bases from J, leaving 16 bases between. The DNA of the CDR3 is TGTGCCAGCAGATTATCCTCCGGGACGAACTATGGCTACACCTTC. It codes for CASRLSSGTNYGYTF.

This clonotype was counted ten times or more. J is TRBJ2-1 and V is TRBV6-5; a possible D gene is TRBD2 (6 bases). V was clipped by 1 base and J by 5 bases, with 9 bases between them. This CDR3 contains 14 residues. Germline-derived CDR1 and CDR2 are MNHEY and SVGAGI. CDR3 protein: CASSYYVADNEQFF. The CDR3 DNA is TGTGCCAGCAGTTACTACGTAGCGGACAATGAGCAGTTCTTC.

The V call is TRBV3-1, the J call TRBJ2-2; TRBD2 aligns across 10 bases. V dropped 0 bases and J dropped 5; count of bases not matched to a gene: 6. This CDR3 contains 17 residues. The germline V gene has CDR1 LGHDT and CDR2 YNNKEL (reference sequence). CDR3 region: CASSQDRLAGYTGELFF. In DNA form, the CDR3 reads TGTGCCAGCAGCCAAGATAGACTAGCGGGTTATACCGGGGAGCTGTTTTTT.

This clonotype was detected once. The V and J genes are TRBV12-3 or TRBV12-4 and TRBJ2-7; possibly TRBD1 or TRBD2 for D (5 bases each). V lost 7 bases and J lost 7, with 32 bases in between. The CDR3 sequence is 18 residues long. CDR3 residues: CASNLRPLFTPRGNEQYF. As DNA, the CDR3 is TGTGCCAGCAATCTTCGCCCTCTTTTTACCCCCCGGGGCAATGAGCAGTACTTC.

The chain links TRBV19 to TRBJ2-7, with 9 bases aligning to TRBD1. The CDR3 runs 14 residues. After removal of 5 bases from V and 5 bases from J, the junction contained 7 bases not matched to a gene. Germline V gene sequence: CDR1 LNHDA, CDR2 SQIVND (reference sequence). As DNA, the CDR3 is TGTGCCAGTAGTGCCGGGACAGGGATCCACGAGCAGTACTTC. Translation: CASSAGTGIHEQYF.

J is TRBJ2-3 and V is TRBV5-1; TRBD2 matches at 10 bases. Trimming removed 4 bases from V and 6 bases from J; junction bases left unmatched: 8. Germline V gene data show CDR1 as SGHRS and CDR2 as YFSETQ. The CDR3 sequence is 15 residues long. For the CDR3, the DNA is TGCGCCAGCAGCCCTACTAGCGGGGACAGGGATACGCAGTATTTT. Protein: CASSPTSGDRDTQYF.

In its sample, this clonotype was seen a few times. The chain is built from TRBV28 and TRBJ1-1, with TRBD1 identical over 7 bases. CDR1 MDHEN and CDR2 SYDVKM come from the germline V gene. V was pared by 8 bases and J by 11 bases, with 14 bases of the junction left unmatched. The CDR3 consists of 13 residues. The CDR3 DNA is TGTGCCAGCCACCTAACACAGGGGAGGAGGGCTTTCTTT. Its translation is CASHLTQGRRAFF.

With regard to this clonotype: A read error is possible here, since a much larger clone lies one base away. V gene TRBV2 combines with J gene TRBJ2-1, with 10 bases identical to TRBD2. The CDR3 has 14 amino acids. Germline V CDR1 and CDR2: SNHLY, FYNNEI. V was clipped by 2 bases and J by 6 bases; unmatched bases: 1. CDR3 bases: TGTGCCAGCAGTGAACTAGCGGGAGCCAATGAGCAGTTCTTC. This gives the protein CASSELAGANEQFF.

CDR3 residues: CASLPAGWREAFF. The DNA of the CDR3 is TGTGCCAGCCTCCCGGCGGGTTGGAGGGAAGCTTTCTTT. This sequence joins TRBV6-1 and TRBJ1-1; D unresolved. The CDR3 totals 13 residues. The germline V gene has CDR1 MNHNS and CDR2 SASEGT. V lost 8 bases, J lost 8 bases, and 18 bases lay in between.

The sample holds a few counts of this clonotype. This chain uses TRBV4-1 with TRBJ2-5, with TRBD2 matching 8 bases. With the DNA end fitting TRBJ2-1 better, the J assignment may be wrong. CDR1 MGHRA and CDR2 YSYEKL come from the germline V gene. This CDR3 has 15 amino acids. The CDR3 region has the DNA TGCGCCAGCAGCCAATTAGGACTAGCACAAGAGACCCAGTTCTTC. This codes for CASSQLGLAQETQFF.

The chain has TRBV12-3 or TRBV12-4 and TRBJ2-2; 8 positions agree with TRBD2. The length of the CDR3 is 14 residues. The trim removed 7 bases at V and 4 bases at J, leaving 5 bases unmatched. The CDR3 nucleotides read TGTGCCAGCACGGGACTAGTCGGCACCGGGGAGCTGTTTTTT. Encoded protein: CASTGLVGTGELFF.

This clonotype was observed many times. V and J are TRBV3-1 and TRBJ2-1; 7 positions match TRBD2. Germline trimming cut 1 base from V and 0 bases from J; bases unmatched to any gene: 0. This CDR3 has 15 residues. Germline V gives CDR1 LGHDT, CDR2 YNNKEL (reference sequence). DNA for the CDR3: TGTGCCAGCAGCCAAGCTAGCGGCTCCTACAATGAGCAGTTCTTC. It specifies CASSQASGSYNEQFF.

Only a few counts were recorded for this clonotype. V usage is TRBV4-2 and J usage is TRBJ2-3, with D maybe TRBD2 (5 bases). This CDR3 has 15 amino acids. V lost 1 base, J lost 2 bases, and 10 bases lay in between. Germline V gives CDR1 LGHNA, CDR2 YNFKEQ. The CDR3 sequence: CASSQVSEVTDTQYF. CDR3 DNA: TGTGCCAGCAGCCAAGTTTCGGAGGTCACAGATACGCAGTATTTT.

This clonotype is a singleton in its sample. The V gene is TRBV29-1, the J gene TRBJ2-5, with TRBD2 matching over 7 bases. There are 13 residues in the CDR3. The V segment lost 6 bases and the J segment 1 base; nucleotides outside the gene matches: 5. Germline assignment: CDR1 SQVTM and CDR2 ANQGSEA. The CDR3 DNA follows: TGCAGCGTGGGGGGGGTCCTCCAAGAGACCCAGTACTTC. Its translation: CSVGGVLQETQYF.

The genes are TRBV2 and TRBJ1-5; TRBD1 matches at 7 bases. The CDR3 spans 13 residues. The V gene's germline CDR1 is SNHLY and CDR2 FYNNEI. With 8 bases clipped from V and 4 bases from J, the junction kept 5 bases outside the gene matches. The CDR3 nucleotides read TGTGCCAGCCTGGGACAGATTAATCAGCCCCAGCATTTT. It specifies CASLGQINQPQHF.

Of note for this clonotype: Relative to the germline gene, one junction end is altered; a read error may explain this. The genes are TRBV14 and TRBJ1-6, with D unclear. The CDR3 has 20 amino acids. Per the germline V gene, CDR1 is SGHDN and CDR2 is FVKESK. CDR3 sequence (DNA): TGTGCCAGCAGCCAAGGGTGGAACCCACACTCGAGCTCCTATGATTCACCCCTCCACTTT. This codes for CASSQGWNPHSSSYDSPLHF.

CDR3 coding DNA: TGTGCCAGCAGCCAAGGAGGGGAGAATGAGCAGTTCTTC. As protein: CASSQGGENEQFF. The V and J genes are TRBV14 and TRBJ2-1; tentatively, D is TRBD1 or TRBD2 (5 bases each). The V gene's germline CDR1 is SGHDN and CDR2 FVKESK. The CDR3 is 13 residues long. V shed 1 base and J shed 7 bases, with 8 bases lying between them.

This clonotype was seen only a few times. This chain joins TRBV20-1 and TRBJ2-3, with 9 bases matching TRBD2. The junction had 6 bases not matched to a gene; V was cut back by 3 bases and J by 2 bases. The CDR3 loop spans 15 amino acids. The V gene's germline CDR1 is DFQATT and CDR2 SNEGSKA (reference sequence). The CDR3 region is CSASEAGGITDTQYF. The CDR3 DNA is TGCAGTGCTAGTGAGGCGGGAGGGATCACAGATACGCAGTATTTT.

The rearrangement joins TRBV4-1 to TRBJ2-1; maybe TRBD2 (5 bases). The DNA end favors TRBJ2-7, so the J call may be wrong. Per the germline V gene, CDR1 is MGHRA and CDR2 is YSYEKL. This CDR3 spans 12 amino acids. The CDR3 coding sequence is TGCGCCAGCAGCCCATTACTAGGTGAGCAGTACTTC. This translates into CASSPLLGEQYF.